Listed below are T cell receptor beta chains from one sample, sequenced in a study of cytomegalovirus exposure and HLA in healthy donors. Here immunoSEQ multiplex PCR was the method, and the copy in TCRdb shows in-frame clones only, minus some. The table has tens of thousands of clones, roughly three quarters seen once. What was sequenced was PBMCs. The receptors come from a woman aged 40 to 50 in good health and CMV-seronegative. CDR3s include the opening cysteine and the closing phenylalanine or tryptophan. Each record gives: V gene, CDR3 length, D gene, J gene, CDR3 protein. A D gene is named only where the DNA matches it firmly.

V gene: TRBV7-3
CDR3 length: 16
D gene: TRBD1
J gene: TRBJ2-5
CDR3 protein: CASSTPGQGGEETQYF

V gene: TRBV5-4
CDR3 length: 14
D gene: -
J gene: TRBJ1-2
CDR3 protein: CASSPLEMARGYTF

V gene: TRBV6-6
CDR3 length: 11
D gene: -
J gene: TRBJ1-5
CDR3 protein: CASLRERPQHF

V gene: TRBV7-3
CDR3 length: 15
D gene: -
J gene: TRBJ1-2
CDR3 protein: CASSPHGGDNYGYTF

V gene: TRBV7-9
CDR3 length: 17
D gene: TRBD2
J gene: TRBJ2-1
CDR3 protein: CASSLAGLAGPTGEQFF

V gene: TRBV28
CDR3 length: 14
D gene: TRBD2
J gene: TRBJ2-3
CDR3 protein: CASSIAGGADTQYF

V gene: TRBV18
CDR3 length: 16
D gene: TRBD2
J gene: TRBJ2-5
CDR3 protein: CASSPPSSGGGETQYF

V gene: TRBV7-2
CDR3 length: 18
D gene: -
J gene: TRBJ1-4
CDR3 protein: CASSLLPTGRATNEKLFF

V gene: TRBV29-1
CDR3 length: 13
D gene: -
J gene: TRBJ1-4
CDR3 protein: CSARSGLNEKLFF

V gene: TRBV4-2
CDR3 length: 17
D gene: TRBD2
J gene: TRBJ2-1
CDR3 protein: CASSQDLTSGSYNEQFF

V gene: TRBV2
CDR3 length: 15
D gene: TRBD1
J gene: TRBJ1-5
CDR3 protein: CASRSQGGNNQPQHF

V gene: TRBV4-1
CDR3 length: 15
D gene: -
J gene: TRBJ1-2
CDR3 protein: CASSLQGDRNYGYTF

V gene: TRBV5-6
CDR3 length: 12
D gene: -
J gene: TRBJ1-3
CDR3 protein: CASSSFGNTIYF

V gene: TRBV30
CDR3 length: 14
D gene: TRBD1
J gene: TRBJ1-1
CDR3 protein: CAWRLTGRNTEAFF

V gene: TRBV30
CDR3 length: 13
D gene: -
J gene: TRBJ2-1
CDR3 protein: CAWSGSPADEQFF

V gene: TRBV18
CDR3 length: 16
D gene: TRBD1
J gene: TRBJ1-1
CDR3 protein: CASSPAGQGMNTEAFF

V gene: TRBV5-1
CDR3 length: 14
D gene: TRBD1
J gene: TRBJ2-7
CDR3 protein: CASSSQGQTYEQYF

V gene: TRBV10-3
CDR3 length: 15
D gene: TRBD1
J gene: TRBJ1-1
CDR3 protein: CAVVRGTGPNTEAFF

V gene: TRBV28
CDR3 length: 15
D gene: -
J gene: TRBJ1-2
CDR3 protein: CASSLSNRVVNGYTF

V gene: TRBV9
CDR3 length: 13
D gene: -
J gene: TRBJ2-5
CDR3 protein: CASSVEGEETQYF

V gene: TRBV7-7
CDR3 length: 11
D gene: -
J gene: TRBJ2-7
CDR3 protein: CASGNLNEQYF

V gene: TRBV10-3
CDR3 length: 14
D gene: TRBD1
J gene: TRBJ2-2
CDR3 protein: CALGRTGDTGELFF

V gene: TRBV7-6
CDR3 length: 13
D gene: -
J gene: TRBJ2-7
CDR3 protein: CASSLWTNYEQYF

V gene: TRBV7-7
CDR3 length: 14
D gene: -
J gene: TRBJ2-5
CDR3 protein: CASSSTANQETQYF

V gene: TRBV7-7
CDR3 length: 18
D gene: TRBD1
J gene: TRBJ2-1
CDR3 protein: CASSLDGWGTGSYNEQFF

V gene: TRBV7-6
CDR3 length: 20
D gene: -
J gene: TRBJ1-2
CDR3 protein: CASTPLDTDTPQVYFYGYTF

V gene: TRBV4-1
CDR3 length: 16
D gene: TRBD1
J gene: TRBJ2-5
CDR3 protein: CASSQRPSTGKETQYF

V gene: TRBV2
CDR3 length: 14
D gene: -
J gene: TRBJ1-1
CDR3 protein: CASSEVRGGTEAFF

V gene: TRBV7-3
CDR3 length: 15
D gene: -
J gene: TRBJ2-3
CDR3 protein: CASSLWGTSTDTQYF

V gene: TRBV28
CDR3 length: 13
D gene: -
J gene: TRBJ2-7
CDR3 protein: CASSFRDSYEQYF

V gene: TRBV10-3
CDR3 length: 14
D gene: TRBD2
J gene: TRBJ2-1
CDR3 protein: CAINNPLAGNEQFF

V gene: TRBV2
CDR3 length: 14
D gene: -
J gene: TRBJ1-5
CDR3 protein: CASRDSFSNQPQHF

V gene: TRBV7-2
CDR3 length: 15
D gene: TRBD2
J gene: TRBJ2-5
CDR3 protein: CASSLASGGGETQYF

V gene: TRBV2
CDR3 length: 13
D gene: TRBD1
J gene: TRBJ2-7
CDR3 protein: CASGTESFYEQYF

V gene: TRBV7-9
CDR3 length: 16
D gene: -
J gene: TRBJ2-6
CDR3 protein: CASSLSSSAGANVLTF

V gene: TRBV9
CDR3 length: 18
D gene: TRBD2
J gene: TRBJ2-1
CDR3 protein: CASSATSGGGRSYNEQFF

V gene: TRBV27
CDR3 length: 17
D gene: TRBD2
J gene: TRBJ2-3
CDR3 protein: CASSLLGGGLDWDTQYF

V gene: TRBV7-2
CDR3 length: 13
D gene: -
J gene: TRBJ1-1
CDR3 protein: CASSGGPATEAFF

V gene: TRBV10-3
CDR3 length: 14
D gene: TRBD1
J gene: TRBJ1-1
CDR3 protein: CAIRTGEWETEAFF

V gene: TRBV5-1
CDR3 length: 15
D gene: TRBD1
J gene: TRBJ1-6
CDR3 protein: CASSVVGDSSSPLHF

V gene: TRBV2
CDR3 length: 13
D gene: -
J gene: TRBJ1-1
CDR3 protein: CATVKQMNTEAFF

V gene: TRBV18
CDR3 length: 12
D gene: TRBD1
J gene: TRBJ1-1
CDR3 protein: CASSPGQGEAFF

V gene: TRBV25-1
CDR3 length: 12
D gene: -
J gene: TRBJ1-6
CDR3 protein: CASSEPYSSLHF

V gene: TRBV30
CDR3 length: 14
D gene: -
J gene: TRBJ1-6
CDR3 protein: CAWIADAYNSPLHF

V gene: TRBV11-2
CDR3 length: 15
D gene: -
J gene: TRBJ1-3
CDR3 protein: CASSLVESSGNTIYF

V gene: TRBV9
CDR3 length: 15
D gene: TRBD1
J gene: TRBJ2-1
CDR3 protein: CASSVFQGAGNEQFF

V gene: TRBV6-5
CDR3 length: 14
D gene: TRBD1
J gene: TRBJ2-7
CDR3 protein: CASSPGTGVYEQYF

V gene: TRBV27
CDR3 length: 13
D gene: TRBD1
J gene: TRBJ1-2
CDR3 protein: CASSLQGAGGYPF